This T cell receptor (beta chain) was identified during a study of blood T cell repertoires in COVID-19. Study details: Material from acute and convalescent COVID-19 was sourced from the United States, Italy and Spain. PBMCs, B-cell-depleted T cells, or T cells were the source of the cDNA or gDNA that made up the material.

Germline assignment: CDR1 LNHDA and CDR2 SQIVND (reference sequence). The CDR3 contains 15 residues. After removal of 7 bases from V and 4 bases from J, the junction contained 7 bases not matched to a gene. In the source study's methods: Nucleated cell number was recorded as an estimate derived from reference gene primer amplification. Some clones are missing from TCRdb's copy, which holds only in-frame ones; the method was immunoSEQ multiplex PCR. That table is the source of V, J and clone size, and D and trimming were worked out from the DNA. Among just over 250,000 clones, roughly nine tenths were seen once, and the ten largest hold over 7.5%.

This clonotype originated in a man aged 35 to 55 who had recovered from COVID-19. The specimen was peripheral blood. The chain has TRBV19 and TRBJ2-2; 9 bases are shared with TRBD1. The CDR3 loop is CASIGTGKSTGELFF. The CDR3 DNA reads TGTGCCAGTATTGGGACAGGGAAAAGCACCGGGGAGCTGTTTTTT.